Below, 27 T cell receptor beta chains from the same sample are listed, as sequenced in a study of blood T cells in healthy people across ages. Then a second PCR, running roughly 7 to 12 cycles, was carried out with a sample-barcoded 5' primer and a J-beta primer mix. TCRdb reanalysed the 5' RACE reads using MiXCR and keeps one entry per CDR3 protein. This table has 1.5 million to 2 million distinct CDR3 sequences, 28% appearing once. Material: blood. The receptors come from a woman aged 30 to 39 in good health.

The table lists this clonotype with many counts. This chain links TRBV15 with TRBJ1-2; D is undetermined. From germline, CDR1 is LNHNV and CDR2 YYDKDF (reference sequence). CDR3 length: 16 residues. V was trimmed by 1 base and J by 7 bases, leaving 19 bases between them. The CDR3 reads CATSRGGSWLQPGYTF. CDR3 DNA: TGTGCCACCAGCAGAGGTGGATCGTGGTTACAGCCTGGCTACACCTTC.

The V gene is TRBV12-3 or TRBV12-4, the J gene TRBJ2-3; D perhaps matches TRBD2 (6 bases). The germline V and J ends were trimmed by 2 bases and 0 bases, with 18 bases remaining between them. There are 18 residues in the CDR3. CDR3 loop: CASSLRGPGGASTDTQYF. CDR3 DNA sequence: TGTGCCAGCAGTTTACGGGGTCCGGGCGGGGCCAGCACAGATACGCAGTATTTT.

This clonotype was seen at least ten times. This rearrangement joins TRBV29-1 to TRBJ1-1; 10 bases map to TRBD1. The CDR3 runs 13 residues. Germline CDR1 reads SQVTM; CDR2 reads ANQGSEA. The V gene end was trimmed by 7 bases and the J gene end by 5 bases; junction bases not matched to a gene: 7. CDR3 amino acids: CSGRTGGLTEAFF. CDR3 nucleotide sequence: TGCAGCGGCCGGACAGGGGGATTAACTGAAGCTTTCTTT.

This chain links TRBV10-3 with TRBJ2-7; 7 bases match TRBD1. Germline assignment: CDR1 ENHRY and CDR2 SYGVKD. Trimming at V came to 8 bases and at J to 0 bases, leaving 10 bases not matched to a gene. The length of the CDR3 is 15 residues. CDR3 amino acids: CAILGIRDSSYEQYF. The CDR3 DNA reads as TGTGCCATCCTAGGGATCCGGGACAGCTCCTACGAGCAGTACTTC.

This clonotype was counted only a few times. The chain is built from TRBV6-5 and TRBJ2-3; D uncertain. The V end lost 5 bases, the J end lost 0 bases, and 9 bases lay between the germline ends. In germline, CDR1 is MNHEY, CDR2 SVGAGI. The CDR3 has 14 amino acids. CDR3 loop: CASSPDKSTDTQYF. CDR3 sequence (DNA): TGTGCCAGCAGTCCAGACAAGAGCACAGATACGCAGTATTTT.

The chain recombines TRBV5-4 with TRBJ1-2; the D gene is possibly TRBD1 (6 bases). Germline-derived CDR1 and CDR2 are SGHNT and YYREEE (reference sequence). The germline V and J ends were trimmed by 0 bases and 4 bases, with 13 bases remaining between them. This CDR3 has 15 residues. CDR3 sequence reads: CASSLVTGYSYGYTF. Here the CDR3 DNA reads TGTGCCAGCAGCTTGGTAACAGGGTACTCCTATGGCTACACCTTC.

The chain joins TRBV20-1 to TRBJ1-5; 7 nucleotides agree with TRBD1. The CDR3 loop spans 13 amino acids. J gave up 7 bases and V 3 bases, and 6 bases lay outside the gene matches. Germline assignment: CDR1 DFQATT and CDR2 SNEGSKA (reference sequence). CDR3: CSASPRGKQPQHF. CDR3 coding DNA: TGCAGTGCTAGCCCCAGGGGGAAACAGCCCCAGCATTTT.

Worth noting for this clonotype: At one of its ends the junction is not consistent with the germline gene, which may arise from a read error. The chain recombines TRBV12-3 or TRBV12-4 with TRBJ1-2, with 9 bases aligning to TRBD1. The CDR3 covers 15 residues. The CDR3 reads CAGSLSTGGKYGYTF. CDR3 coding DNA: TGTGCCGGCAGTTTATCGACAGGGGGGAAATATGGCTACACCTTC.

The gene calls are TRBV20-1 and TRBJ2-3; D could derive from TRBD1 or TRBD2 (6 bases each). In germline, CDR1 is DFQATT, CDR2 SNEGSKA (reference sequence). The CDR3 covers 14 residues. The ends were cut back, 3 bases at V and 2 bases at J, with 12 bases in the middle. In nucleotides, the CDR3 is TGCAGTGCTAGCGGGGGCGCGCTCACAGATACGCAGTATTTT. Translation: CSASGGALTDTQYF.

V usage is TRBV28 and J usage is TRBJ2-7; 11 bases line up with TRBD1. Germline V gene sequence: CDR1 MDHEN, CDR2 SYDVKM. The V and J ends lost 9 bases and 4 bases, in that order; junction bases with no gene match: 8. The CDR3 extends over 14 amino acids. The CDR3 nucleotides are TGTGCCAGTCGGACAGGGGGCCGCACTTACGAGCAGTACTTC. Its protein product is CASRTGGRTYEQYF. The variable domain in full, completed from reference TRBV28 and TRBJ2-7, reads DVKVTQSSRYLVKRTGEKVFLECVQDMDHENMFWYRQDPGLGLRLIYFSYDVKMKEKGDIPEGYSVSREKKERFSLILESASTNQTSMYLCASRTGGRTYEQYFGPGTRLTVT.

This clonotype has just a few counts. The chain uses TRBV6-5 and TRBJ2-4; D not resolved. Trimming cost V 4 bases and J 5 bases, with 9 bases left between them. The CDR3 is made up of 13 amino acids. Per germline, CDR1 MNHEY and CDR2 SVGAGI. CDR3 residues: CASSSPFQNIQYF. The DNA of the CDR3 is TGTGCCAGCAGTTCCCCCTTCCAAAACATTCAGTACTTC.

The rearrangement uses TRBV6-4 and TRBJ1-5, with D tentatively TRBD1 (5 bases). Deletions cut 4 bases from V and 7 bases from J, with 14 bases between. The CDR3 loop spans 14 amino acids. Germline V gives CDR1 MRHNA, CDR2 SNTAGT. CDR3 residues: CASSALQGGQPQHF. The CDR3 nucleotides are TGTGCCAGCAGTGCGTTGCAGGGCGGGCAGCCCCAGCATTTT.

This rearrangement joins TRBV7-2 to TRBJ2-1, with 13 bases lining up with TRBD2. CDR1 and CDR2 from the germline V gene are SGHTA and FQGNSA. V was clipped by 2 bases and J by 8 bases; unmatched bases: 3. The CDR3 sequence is 15 residues long. CDR3 residues: CASSLPTSGRDEQFF. CDR3 nucleotide sequence: TGTGCCAGCAGCTTACCCACTAGCGGGAGGGATGAGCAGTTCTTC.

This clonotype was counted at least ten times. The genes are TRBV10-2 and TRBJ1-1; 7 bases are shared with TRBD1. The germline V gene encodes CDR1 WSHSY and CDR2 SAAADI. The V and J ends lost 3 bases and 5 bases, in that order; junction bases with no gene match: 12. This CDR3 spans 16 amino acids. This CDR3 reads CASSDHAPTGRTEAFF. The DNA of the CDR3 is TGCGCCAGCAGTGACCATGCCCCGACAGGGAGGACTGAAGCTTTCTTT.

The chain has TRBV29-1 and TRBJ1-4; no clear D. This CDR3 spans 13 amino acids. Germline values: CDR1 SQVTM, CDR2 ANQGSEA. V was cut by 4 bases and J by 0 bases, with 6 bases left in between. In DNA form, the CDR3 reads TGCAGCGTTGGTGCAGCAACTAATGAAAAACTGTTTTTT. Encoded protein: CSVGAATNEKLFF.

The sample holds a few counts of this clonotype. This chain joins TRBV28 and TRBJ2-3, with a weak D call TRBD1 (5 bases). Germline V gene data show CDR1 as MDHEN and CDR2 as SYDVKM. V gave up 6 bases and J gave up 2 bases, with 15 bases separating them. This CDR3 has 15 amino acids. CDR3 bases: TGTGCCAGCAGAGAAGGACAACAGAACACAGATACGCAGTATTTT. Its translation: CASREGQQNTDTQYF.

The chain employs TRBV20-1 and TRBJ2-3; no reliable D call. Germline V CDR1 and CDR2: DFQATT, SNEGSKA (reference sequence). V lost 6 bases and J 0 bases, leaving 19 bases between the germline ends. This CDR3 comprises 16 residues. This CDR3 reads CSAPDQDLTSTDTQYF. In DNA, the CDR3 is TGCAGTGCACCGGACCAGGACCTGACTAGCACAGATACGCAGTATTTT.

This clonotype was detected a few times. The CDR3 coding sequence is TGTGCCAGCAGTTCGGGGGGCGAAGGTTATGGCTACACCTTC. It yields the protein CASSSGGEGYGYTF. The chain carries TRBV12-3 or TRBV12-4 and TRBJ1-2; perhaps TRBD1 as D (6 bases). The CDR3 sequence is 14 residues long. V was clipped by 4 bases and J by 5 bases, with 14 bases between them.

This clonotype was counted only a few times. The gene calls are TRBV7-9 and TRBJ2-7, with D possibly TRBD1 on 6 matching bases. CDR1 and CDR2 from the germline V gene are SEHNR and FQNEAQ (reference sequence). The germline V and J ends were trimmed by 4 bases and 4 bases, with 11 bases remaining between them. The CDR3 loop spans 13 amino acids. CDR3 region: CASSSPDRYEQYF. The DNA for the CDR3 is TGTGCCAGCAGCTCCCCGGACAGATACGAGCAGTACTTC.

Only a few counts were recorded for this clonotype. This chain connects TRBV6-2 or TRBV6-3 to TRBJ2-7, with 10 bases that match TRBD1. CDR3 size: 14 residues. With V trimmed by 6 bases and J by 5 bases, 7 bases remained unmatched. Germline V gene data show CDR1 as MNHEY and CDR2 as SVGEGT. The CDR3 region is CASRRTGGANEQYF. CDR3 sequence (DNA): TGTGCCAGCAGAAGGACAGGGGGTGCCAACGAGCAGTACTTC.

In the case of this clonotype: A junction end diverges from the germline sequence, so it may reflect a read error. The chain carries TRBV11-2 and TRBJ2-3; 9 nucleotides match TRBD2. Looked up from germline, CDR1 is SGHAT and CDR2 is FQNNGV. This CDR3 contains 15 residues. CDR3 sequence reads: CASSIEGTSTREQYF. CDR3 DNA: TGTGCCAGCAGCATAGAGGGGACTAGCACAAGGGAGCAGTATTTT.

J is TRBJ2-7 and V is TRBV7-8, with a possible D match to TRBD2 (5 bases). CDR3 length equals 15 residues. Trimming took 5 bases from V and 0 from J, leaving 14 bases between them. Germline CDR1 reads SGHVS; CDR2 reads FQNEAQ. This CDR3 reads CASSREGDPSYEQYF. The CDR3 DNA reads as TGTGCCAGCAGCCGAGAGGGAGATCCCTCCTACGAGCAGTACTTC.

To note about this clonotype: Its ends do not fully match the called genes, so a read error is possible. This chain uses TRBV29-1 with TRBJ2-5; the match to TRBD2 covers 12 bases. Looked up from germline, CDR1 is SQVTM and CDR2 is ANQGSEA. The CDR3 loop spans 16 amino acids. The CDR3 here is CSVEGTSGFRNNEQYF. In nucleotides, the CDR3 is TGCAGCGTCGAAGGGACTAGCGGGTTTCGCAACAATGAGCAGTACTTC.

Here the CDR3 DNA reads TGTGCCAGCAGCTCTTACTCCCGGGACAGGTTAGGGGCCAACGTCCTGACTTTC. The encoded protein is CASSSYSRDRLGANVLTF. The chain joins TRBV7-3 to TRBJ2-6, with TRBD1 matching over 8 bases. The V and J ends lost 4 bases and 4 bases, in that order; junction bases with no gene match: 12. CDR1 is SGHTA, CDR2 FQGTGA, per germline. The CDR3 totals 18 residues.

The J gene is TRBJ2-2, the V gene TRBV25-1, with D uncertain. Looked up from germline, CDR1 is MGHDK and CDR2 is SYGVNS. This CDR3 is 13 amino acids long. Trimming pared 10 bases from V and 1 base from J, leaving 10 bases between. The CDR3 DNA follows: TGTGCCACCGGGCAGTTGAACACCGGGGAGCTGTTTTTT. This encodes CATGQLNTGELFF.

This clonotype came up a few times. The chain uses TRBV7-3 and TRBJ1-5, with D possibly being TRBD1 (5 bases). The V gene's germline CDR1 is SGHTA and CDR2 FQGTGA. The ends were cut back, 0 bases at V and 4 bases at J, with 25 bases in the middle. This CDR3 has 20 amino acids. CDR3 nucleotide sequence: TGTGCCAGCAGCTTAACGTTTGTCAGGGAAAAGGGGTCTAAGAATCAGCCCCAGCATTTT. This sequence encodes CASSLTFVREKGSKNQPQHF.

In this sample, this clonotype turned up a few times. V usage is TRBV3-1 and J usage is TRBJ2-7; possibly TRBD1 or TRBD2 for D (5 bases each). Trimming shortened V by 3 bases and J by 1 base, and 16 bases separated the two germline ends. Per germline, CDR1 LGHDT and CDR2 YNNKEL (reference sequence). This CDR3 has 16 residues. The CDR3 here is CASSHLRDGPSYEQYF. CDR3 nucleotides: TGTGCCAGCAGCCACCTCCGGGACGGGCCTTCCTACGAGCAGTACTTC.